The rows below give T cell receptor beta chains drawn from one sample of a study of blood T cells in healthy people across ages. TCRdb redid the calling of the 5' RACE reads with MiXCR, one entry per CDR3 protein. This table has about 1.7 million distinct CDR3 sequences, 28% appearing once. Material for sequencing was blood. These receptors all stem from a woman aged 25 to 45 in good health. Both conserved end residues are part of each CDR3. D genes are given only for firm matches. Clone size is not always given. Where it is, it says once, few, many or a class for expanded clones.

clone_size: NA
v_call: TRBV2
j_call: TRBJ2-1
d_call: TRBD1
cdr3_aa: CASSEGTGAKFF
cdr3_nt: TGTGCCAGCAGTGAGGGGACAGGGGCAAAGTTCTTC

clone_size: few
v_call: TRBV20-1
j_call: TRBJ2-5
d_call: NA
cdr3_aa: CSARGGPGGETQYF
cdr3_nt: TGCAGTGCTAGAGGGGGCCCCGGGGGAGAGACCCAGTACTTC

clone_size: few
v_call: TRBV7-6
j_call: TRBJ2-7
d_call: TRBD2
cdr3_aa: CASSVGSGRATYEQYF
cdr3_nt: TGTGCCAGCAGCGTGGGGAGCGGGAGGGCGACCTACGAGCAGTACTTC

clone_size: many
v_call: TRBV5-1
j_call: TRBJ1-2
d_call: NA
cdr3_aa: CASSLERTYGYTF
cdr3_nt: TGCGCCAGCAGCTTGGAGAGGACCTATGGCTACACCTTC

clone_size: few
v_call: TRBV4-3
j_call: TRBJ1-6
d_call: NA
cdr3_aa: CASSHRADRNSPLHF
cdr3_nt: TGCGCCAGCAGCCACCGGGCCGACCGTAATTCACCCCTCCACTTT

clone_size: few
v_call: TRBV7-2
j_call: TRBJ2-2
d_call: TRBD1
cdr3_aa: CASSAIQGAGELFF
cdr3_nt: TGTGCCAGCAGCGCCATACAGGGGGCTGGGGAGCTGTTTTTT

clone_size: once
v_call: TRBV5-1
j_call: TRBJ2-1
d_call: TRBD2
cdr3_aa: CASSPLGGAGGNNEQFF
cdr3_nt: TGCGCCAGCAGCCCCTTAGGGGGAGCGGGGGGTAACAATGAGCAGTTCTTC

clone_size: few
v_call: TRBV2
j_call: TRBJ2-1
d_call: TRBD2
cdr3_aa: CASSGLAGGFSEQFF
cdr3_nt: TGTGCCAGCAGCGGACTAGCGGGTGGGTTTTCTGAGCAGTTCTTC

clone_size: NA
v_call: TRBV7-2
j_call: TRBJ2-1
d_call: TRBD2
cdr3_aa: CASSHESGRGSNEQFF
cdr3_nt: TGTGCCAGCAGCCACGAGAGCGGGAGGGGGTCTAATGAGCAGTTCTTC

clone_size: NA
v_call: TRBV20-1
j_call: TRBJ2-7
d_call: TRBD1
cdr3_aa: CSGSSGQGYEQYF
cdr3_nt: TGCAGTGGAAGCTCAGGACAGGGTTACGAGCAGTACTTC

clone_size: many
v_call: TRBV18
j_call: TRBJ1-1
d_call: NA
cdr3_aa: CASSPGRANTEAFF
cdr3_nt: TGTGCCAGCAGCCCCGGGAGAGCAAACACTGAAGCTTTCTTT

clone_size: NA
v_call: TRBV12-3/TRBV12-4
j_call: TRBJ1-6
d_call: NA
cdr3_aa: CASITGGGSPLHF
cdr3_nt: TGTGCCAGCATCACTGGCGGGGGATCACCCCTCCACTTT

clone_size: few
v_call: TRBV2
j_call: TRBJ2-5
d_call: NA
cdr3_aa: CASSEGLTTGTQYF
cdr3_nt: TGTGCCAGCAGTGAAGGGCTGACCACTGGGACCCAGTACTTC

clone_size: few
v_call: TRBV12-3/TRBV12-4
j_call: TRBJ1-1
d_call: TRBD1
cdr3_aa: CASSSPYQGAEGTEAFF
cdr3_nt: TGTGCCAGCAGTTCCCCATATCAGGGGGCCGAGGGCACTGAAGCTTTCTTT

clone_size: few
v_call: TRBV28
j_call: TRBJ2-3
d_call: NA
cdr3_aa: CASSLTRFNLDTQYF
cdr3_nt: TGTGCCAGCAGTTTGACTAGATTTAATTTAGATACGCAGTATTTT

clone_size: few
v_call: TRBV15
j_call: TRBJ2-1
d_call: NA
cdr3_aa: CATEDGNEQFF
cdr3_nt: TGTGCCACCGAGGATGGTAATGAGCAGTTCTTC

clone_size: NA
v_call: TRBV5-1
j_call: TRBJ2-7
d_call: NA
cdr3_aa: CASSYVVSRVYEQYF
cdr3_nt: TGCGCCAGCAGCTACGTTGTCTCACGGGTCTACGAGCAGTACTTC

clone_size: NA
v_call: TRBV7-4
j_call: TRBJ2-7
d_call: NA
cdr3_aa: CASGLSGLRNEQYF
cdr3_nt: TGTGCCAGCGGTCTCTCGGGGCTCAGGAATGAGCAGTACTTC

clone_size: few
v_call: TRBV2
j_call: TRBJ2-1
d_call: NA
cdr3_aa: CASRAGHSYNEQFF
cdr3_nt: TGTGCCAGCAGGGCGGGACACTCCTACAATGAGCAGTTCTTC

clone_size: many
v_call: TRBV20-1
j_call: TRBJ2-1
d_call: NA
cdr3_aa: CSAENSGRSYNEQFF
cdr3_nt: TGCAGTGCTGAGAACAGTGGCCGGTCCTACAATGAGCAGTTCTTC

clone_size: NA
v_call: TRBV7-2
j_call: TRBJ2-5
d_call: NA
cdr3_aa: CASSLNLAETQYF
cdr3_nt: TGTGCCAGCAGCTTAAACCTAGCGGAGACCCAGTACTTC

clone_size: few
v_call: TRBV2
j_call: TRBJ2-3
d_call: NA
cdr3_aa: CASGRESTDTQYF
cdr3_nt: TGTGCCAGCGGACGGGAGAGCACAGATACGCAGTATTTT

clone_size: NA
v_call: TRBV12-3/TRBV12-4
j_call: TRBJ2-2
d_call: NA
cdr3_aa: CASSLVFLGELFF
cdr3_nt: TGTGCCAGCAGTTTAGTATTCCTCGGGGAGCTGTTTTTT

clone_size: few
v_call: TRBV20-1
j_call: TRBJ1-4
d_call: NA
cdr3_aa: CSAIEGRTNEKLFF
cdr3_nt: TGCAGTGCGATTGAAGGGAGAACTAATGAAAAACTGTTTTTT

clone_size: few
v_call: TRBV9
j_call: TRBJ2-7
d_call: NA
cdr3_aa: CASSVGSGVYEQYF
cdr3_nt: TGTGCCAGCAGCGTAGGTTCAGGTGTCTACGAGCAGTACTTC

clone_size: NA
v_call: TRBV28
j_call: TRBJ1-5
d_call: TRBD1
cdr3_aa: CASVRRQGNQPQHF
cdr3_nt: TGTGCCAGCGTAAGGCGACAGGGGAATCAGCCCCAGCATTTT

clone_size: NA
v_call: TRBV9
j_call: TRBJ2-3
d_call: TRBD2
cdr3_aa: CASSVEGRLANTDTQYF
cdr3_nt: TGTGCCAGCAGCGTGGAAGGAAGACTAGCGAACACAGATACGCAGTATTTT

clone_size: few
v_call: TRBV7-9
j_call: TRBJ2-6
d_call: NA
cdr3_aa: CASSSGTFFGANVLTF
cdr3_nt: TGTGCCAGCAGCTCCGGGACTTTCTTTGGGGCCAACGTCCTGACTTTC

clone_size: few
v_call: TRBV2
j_call: TRBJ2-3
d_call: NA
cdr3_aa: CASSAERTSTDTQYF
cdr3_nt: TGTGCCAGCAGTGCTGAGCGGACAAGCACAGATACGCAGTATTTT

clone_size: NA
v_call: TRBV5-1
j_call: TRBJ2-5
d_call: NA
cdr3_aa: CASSRGSPNLQETQYF
cdr3_nt: TGCGCCAGCAGCAGGGGTTCTCCCAATCTACAAGAGACCCAGTACTTC

clone_size: NA
v_call: TRBV12-3/TRBV12-4
j_call: TRBJ1-5
d_call: NA
cdr3_aa: CASSPDSLGGQPQHF
cdr3_nt: TGTGCCAGCAGCCCGGACAGTCTGGGAGGTCAGCCCCAGCATTTT

clone_size: many
v_call: TRBV28
j_call: TRBJ1-2
d_call: TRBD1
cdr3_aa: CASSSTGEGYTF
cdr3_nt: TGTGCCAGCAGCTCTACAGGGGAGGGCTACACCTTC

clone_size: few
v_call: TRBV11-1
j_call: TRBJ1-1
d_call: TRBD1
cdr3_aa: CASRPQGARTEAFF
cdr3_nt: TGTGCCAGCAGGCCACAGGGGGCTCGCACTGAAGCTTTCTTT

clone_size: many
v_call: TRBV10-3
j_call: TRBJ2-7
d_call: TRBD2
cdr3_aa: CAISSGLADEQYF
cdr3_nt: TGTGCCATCAGTTCGGGACTAGCGGACGAGCAGTACTTC

clone_size: NA
v_call: TRBV20-1
j_call: TRBJ2-4
d_call: TRBD2
cdr3_aa: CSASRASGGPIAKNIQYF
cdr3_nt: TGCAGTGCTAGCCGAGCTAGCGGGGGGCCAATAGCCAAAAACATTCAGTACTTC

clone_size: many
v_call: TRBV28
j_call: TRBJ2-6
d_call: NA
cdr3_aa: CASRENSGANVLTF
cdr3_nt: TGTGCCAGCCGAGAGAACTCTGGGGCCAACGTCCTGACTTTC

clone_size: NA
v_call: TRBV20-1
j_call: TRBJ1-2
d_call: NA
cdr3_aa: CSARASFTNYGYTF
cdr3_nt: TGCAGTGCTAGGGCCAGCTTCACTAACTATGGCTACACCTTC

clone_size: many
v_call: TRBV7-6
j_call: TRBJ2-7
d_call: NA
cdr3_aa: CASSWPQGFPYEQYF
cdr3_nt: TGTGCCAGCAGCTGGCCCCAGGGGTTCCCCTACGAGCAGTACTTC

clone_size: NA
v_call: TRBV7-9
j_call: TRBJ2-5
d_call: TRBD1
cdr3_aa: CASSPRDSRYQETQYF
cdr3_nt: TGTGCCAGCAGCCCAAGGGACAGTAGGTACCAAGAGACCCAGTACTTC

clone_size: many
v_call: TRBV20-1
j_call: TRBJ2-7
d_call: NA
cdr3_aa: CSARRVFSYEQYF
cdr3_nt: TGCAGTGCTAGGAGGGTATTCTCCTACGAGCAGTACTTC

clone_size: NA
v_call: TRBV7-2
j_call: TRBJ2-5
d_call: NA
cdr3_aa: CASTPGSGSLWETQYF
cdr3_nt: TGTGCCAGCACCCCCGGGTCAGGGAGTCTCTGGGAGACCCAGTACTTC

clone_size: many
v_call: TRBV20-1
j_call: TRBJ2-5
d_call: NA
cdr3_aa: CSASPPRIRETQYF
cdr3_nt: TGCAGTGCTAGCCCACCCCGGATCCGAGAGACCCAGTACTTC

clone_size: few
v_call: TRBV29-1
j_call: TRBJ1-1
d_call: TRBD1
cdr3_aa: CSVATGTELGEAFF
cdr3_nt: TGCAGCGTGGCGACCGGGACAGAATTAGGTGAAGCTTTCTTT

clone_size: many
v_call: TRBV7-2
j_call: TRBJ2-1
d_call: TRBD2
cdr3_aa: CASSLASGRGREQFF
cdr3_nt: TGTGCCAGCAGCTTAGCCAGCGGGAGAGGACGGGAGCAGTTCTTC

clone_size: few
v_call: TRBV12-3/TRBV12-4
j_call: TRBJ2-1
d_call: NA
cdr3_aa: CASGRRYNEQFF
cdr3_nt: TGTGCCAGCGGGAGAAGGTACAATGAGCAGTTCTTC

clone_size: few
v_call: TRBV10-3
j_call: TRBJ1-4
d_call: NA
cdr3_aa: CAISIESNEKLFF
cdr3_nt: TGTGCCATCAGTATCGAATCTAATGAAAAACTGTTTTTT